This T cell receptor beta chain was sequenced during a study of post-analysis software for immune sequencing data. The study's findings and limits: Patients showed TRBV5-6, TRBV5-1 and TRBV20-1 among a handful of TRBV segments more frequent than in controls.

The CDR3 spans 14 residues. V gave up 7 bases and J gave up 3 bases, with 13 bases separating them. Every TCR beta cDNA library bore unique molecular identifiers. TCRdb re-derived calls from the PCR reads in MiXCR, one entry per CDR3 protein. Among hundreds of thousands of distinct CDR3 sequences listed, approximately 30% were seen once. This clonotype came up a few times. Its cognate antigen is unknown. The sequenced material came from blood. The chain carries TRBV12-3 or TRBV12-4 and TRBJ2-1, with D possibly being TRBD2 (5 bases). The receptor was derived from a girl between 5 and 17 years old with multiple sclerosis. The CDR3 is CASKGLLRYNEQFF. The CDR3 DNA is TGTGCCAGCAAAGGACTCCTTCGCTACAATGAGCAGTTCTTC.